This section outlines one T cell receptor beta chain sequence together with its context. This record comes from a study of blood T cell repertoires in COVID-19. Turning to the study itself: Spain, Italy and the United States supplied samples that represented acute and convalescent COVID-19.

Profiled with immunoSEQ multiplex PCR; TCRdb holds only in-frame clones, not every one. The sample consists of about 410,000 clones, less than 95% of them appearing once. Sequences were obtained from PBMCs or T cells enriched from blood (not recorded which). This receptor was obtained from a man between 18 and 29 years old who had recovered from COVID-19.

The CDR3 reads CASSFAGTDTIYF. CDR3 coding DNA: TGTGCCAGCAGCTTTGCGGGGACGGACACCATATATTTT. This chain links TRBV7-9 with TRBJ1-3; possibly TRBD1 for D (5 bases). The CDR3 totals 13 residues. V dropped 3 bases and J dropped 8 bases, with 11 bases sitting between them. The germline V gene encodes CDR1 SEHNR and CDR2 FQNEAQ (reference sequence).